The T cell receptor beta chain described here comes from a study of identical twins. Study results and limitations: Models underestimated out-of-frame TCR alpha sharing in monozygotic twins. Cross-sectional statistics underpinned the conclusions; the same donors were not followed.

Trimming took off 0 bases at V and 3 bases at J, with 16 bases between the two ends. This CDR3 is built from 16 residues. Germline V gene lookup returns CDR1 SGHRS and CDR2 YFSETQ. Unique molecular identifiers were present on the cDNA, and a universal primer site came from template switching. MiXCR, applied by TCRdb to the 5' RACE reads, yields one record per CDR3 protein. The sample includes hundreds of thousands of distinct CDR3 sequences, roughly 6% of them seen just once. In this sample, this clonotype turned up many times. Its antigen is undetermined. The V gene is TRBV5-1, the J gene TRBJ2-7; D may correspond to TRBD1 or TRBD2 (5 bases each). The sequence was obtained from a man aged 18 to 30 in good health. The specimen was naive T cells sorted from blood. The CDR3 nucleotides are TGCGCCAGCAGCTTGGCCGGGACGGGTAGCCTCTACGAGCAGTACTTC. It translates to CASSLAGTGSLYEQYF.